The next 8 T cell receptor beta chains were all read from a single sample in a study of cytomegalovirus exposure and HLA in healthy donors. The PCR ran on 60 Vbeta and 13 Jbeta primers. Sequencing was performed with immunoSEQ multiplex PCR; in TCRdb, only in-frame clones are kept and a portion is missing. The data hold over 200,000 clones, with approximately 87% observed a single time. The sequenced sample consisted of PBMCs. These receptors were obtained from a human donor in good health.

This chain uses TRBV6-1 with TRBJ2-5; TRBD2 matches 7 bases. With V trimmed by 8 bases and J by 5 bases, 11 bases remained unmatched. This CDR3 comprises 14 residues. Per the germline V gene, CDR1 is MNHNS and CDR2 is SASEGT. In DNA, the CDR3 is TGTGCCAGCGAAACTAGCGCACCCCCGGAGACCCAGTACTTC. Amino acid sequence: CASETSAPPETQYF.

The genes are TRBV5-4 and TRBJ2-1; D perhaps matches TRBD2 (5 bases). V dropped 1 base and J dropped 5 bases, with 10 bases sitting between them. The CDR3 contains 14 residues. CDR1 SGHNT and CDR2 YYREEE come from the germline V gene (reference sequence). The CDR3 region has the DNA TGTGCCAGCAGCTTGTGGCTAGCCAACAATGAGCAGTTCTTC. Translating gives CASSLWLANNEQFF. Based on the CDR3 plus reference TRBV5-4 and TRBJ2-1, the full variable domain is ETGVTQSPTHLIKTRGQQVTLRCSSQSGHNTVSWYQQALGQGPQFIFQYYREEENGRGNFPPRFSGLQFPNYSSELNVNALELDDSALYLCASSLWLANNEQFFGPGTRLTVL.

Turning to this clone: One end of the junction varies from germline; a read error may be responsible. This chain links TRBV7-7 with TRBJ2-2, with D possibly matching TRBD2 (7 bases). This CDR3 spans 14 amino acids. Germline V gene lookup returns CDR1 SSHAT and CDR2 FNYEAQ (reference sequence). Here the CDR3 reads CASSLRGGDGELFF. The CDR3 region has the DNA TGTGCTAGCAGCCTAAGGGGGGGTGACGGGGAGCTGTTTTTT.

This sequence joins TRBV6-5 and TRBJ2-7, with TRBD1 matching 7 bases. The germline V gene has CDR1 MNHEY and CDR2 SVGAGI. The CDR3 loop spans 16 amino acids. J lost 0 bases, V lost 0 bases, and 5 bases had no gene match. The CDR3 bases are TGTGCCAGCAGTTACTCAGGGGACAGCTACTCCTACGAGCAGTACTTC. Protein product: CASSYSGDSYSYEQYF.

This clone was detected once. This sequence joins TRBV28 and TRBJ1-4, with D perhaps TRBD1 (5 bases). In germline, CDR1 is MDHEN, CDR2 SYDVKM. CDR3 size: 18 residues. Trimming pared 5 bases from V and 3 bases from J, leaving 22 bases between. The CDR3 reads CASSTIATGAGPNEKLFF. In DNA, the CDR3 is TGTGCCAGCAGTACCATCGCAACTGGGGCAGGCCCTAATGAAAAACTGTTTTTT.

This clone was observed a handful of times. The V gene is TRBV19, the J gene TRBJ2-1; 13 bases fit TRBD2. CDR1 LNHDA and CDR2 SQIVND come from the germline V gene (reference sequence). Germline trimming cut 7 bases from V and 9 bases from J; bases unmatched to any gene: 9. The CDR3 is 15 residues long. DNA for the CDR3: TGTGCCAGTACTACTGGGACTAGCGGGATAAGTGAGCAGTTCTTC. Encoded protein: CASTTGTSGISEQFF. The complete variable domain, with remaining parts taken from reference TRBV19 and TRBJ2-1, reads DGGITQSPKYLFRKEGQNVTLSCEQNLNHDAMYWYRQDPGQGLRLIYYSQIVNDFQKGDIAEGYSVSREKKESFPLTVTSAQKNPTAFYLCASTTGTSGISEQFFGPGTRLTVL.

The V call is TRBV7-8, the J call TRBJ2-7, with TRBD1 identical over 7 bases. Looked up from germline, CDR1 is SGHVS and CDR2 is FQNEAQ. V shed 1 base and J 1 base; nucleotides not matched to a gene: 4. The CDR3 contains 15 residues. The CDR3 sequence is CASSLVLGQSYEQYF. The CDR3 DNA sequence: TGTGCCAGCAGCTTAGTATTGGGACAGTCCTACGAGCAGTACTTC.

The rearrangement joins TRBV6-1 to TRBJ2-3, with 10 positions matching TRBD2. The V segment lost 8 bases and the J segment 1 base; nucleotides outside the gene matches: 3. Germline assignment: CDR1 MNHNS and CDR2 SASEGT. This CDR3 region has 14 residues. CDR3 region: CASETSGRTDTQYF. Here the CDR3 DNA reads TGTGCCAGCGAGACTAGCGGGCGCACAGATACGCAGTATTTT.